This TCR beta chain was captured by sequencing in a study of control samples from healthy donors and cancer patients. CDR3 length: 17 residues. Trimming shortened V by 5 bases and J by 0 bases, and 18 bases separated the two germline ends. Per the germline V gene, CDR1 is KGHDR and CDR2 is SFDVKD. Assay used: immunoSEQ multiplex PCR; TCRdb lists only in-frame clones, some missing. This table has some 100,000 clones, about 79% appearing once. The chain combines TRBV24-1 with TRBJ1-1, with D perhaps TRBD1 (6 bases). The sequence came from a woman between 25 and 40 years old in good health. The sample taken for sequencing was blood. CDR3 residues: CATSATGTPLMNTEAFF. The CDR3 nucleotides read TGTGCCACCAGTGCTACAGGGACCCCTCTTATGAACACTGAAGCTTTCTTT.